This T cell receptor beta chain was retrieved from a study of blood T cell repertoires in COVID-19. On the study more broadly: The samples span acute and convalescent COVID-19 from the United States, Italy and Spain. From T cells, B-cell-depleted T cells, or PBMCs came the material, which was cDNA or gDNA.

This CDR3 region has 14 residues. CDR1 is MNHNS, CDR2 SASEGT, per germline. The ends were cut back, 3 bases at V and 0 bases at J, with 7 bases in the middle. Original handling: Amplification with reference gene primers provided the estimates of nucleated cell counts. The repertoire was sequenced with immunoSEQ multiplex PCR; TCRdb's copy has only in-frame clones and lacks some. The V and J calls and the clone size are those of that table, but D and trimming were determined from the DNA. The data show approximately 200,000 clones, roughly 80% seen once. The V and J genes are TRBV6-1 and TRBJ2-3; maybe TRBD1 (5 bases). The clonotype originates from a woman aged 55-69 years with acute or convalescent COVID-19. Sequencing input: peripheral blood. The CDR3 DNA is TGTGCCAGCAGTGATGGGGCTAGCACAGATACGCAGTATTTT. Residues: CASSDGASTDTQYF.